This T cell receptor (beta chain) was identified in a study of blood T cell repertoires in COVID-19. The overall study: Whether acute or convalescent, the COVID-19 samples came from the United States, Italy and Spain. Nucleic acid was either cDNA or gDNA, and it came from T cells, B-cell-depleted T cells, or PBMCs.

Method: immunoSEQ multiplex PCR; TCRdb's copy keeps in-frame clones and lacks some. The sample lists about 120,000 clones; approximately 77% were seen once. Looked up from germline, CDR1 is SEHNR and CDR2 is FQNEAQ (reference sequence). V gave up 6 bases and J gave up 1 base, with 10 bases separating them. There are 13 residues in the CDR3. This clone was counted at least ten times. Sequencing input: peripheral blood. The chain employs TRBV7-9 and TRBJ2-7; possible D gene TRBD2, 5 bases. This clonotype originated in a human donor in a cohort sampled during active COVID-19. This chain's CDR3 is CASSGSASYEQYF. The CDR3 nucleotides are TGTGCCAGCAGTGGGAGCGCGTCCTACGAGCAGTACTTC.